One and the same sample provided the 31 T cell receptor beta chains below, sequenced in a study of cytomegalovirus exposure and HLA in healthy donors (dated by TCRdb to about 2017). The method was the immunoSEQ multiplex PCR assay. For the multiplex PCR, a mixture combining 60 forward primers for TCR Vbeta segments and 13 reverse primers for TCR Jbeta segments was used. As stored in TCRdb, this immuneACCESS dataset retains in-frame rearrangements with V and J assigned. A fraction of the clones does not appear; measured against another copy, unresolved V genes explain less than half of the discrepancy, and the remainder lacks a known reason. The sample table holds about 83,000 clones, of which over 70% were seen once. The ten largest clones add up to 5.5% to 7% of the sample. The specimen was PBMCs. Source of these receptors: a man aged 18 to 30 in good health and CMV-seropositive.

The V and J genes are TRBV6-5 and TRBJ2-7; 9 bases fit TRBD1. V gave up 5 bases and J gave up 1 base; unmatched junction bases: 6. In germline, CDR1 is MNHEY, CDR2 SVGAGI. The CDR3 covers 15 residues. The CDR3 spells CASSLAGQGSYEQYF. The CDR3 nucleotides are TGTGCCAGCAGTCTTGCTGGACAGGGGTCCTACGAGCAGTACTTC.

This chain uses TRBV4-1 with TRBJ2-1; D unresolved. Germline V CDR1 and CDR2: MGHRA, YSYEKL. The CDR3 consists of 13 residues. V shed 1 base and J shed 6 bases, with 7 bases lying between them. CDR3 protein: CASSQAPGNEQFF. The CDR3 DNA follows: TGCGCCAGCAGCCAAGCCCCGGGCAATGAGCAGTTCTTC.

This clone was observed once. The V gene is TRBV28, the J gene TRBJ1-1; TRBD1 might be the D (5 bases). This CDR3 is 14 amino acids long. Germline loops: CDR1 MDHEN, CDR2 SYDVKM. V was cut by 7 bases and J by 0 bases, with 12 bases left in between. CDR3 in DNA: TGTGCCAGCAAAACCAGGGCCATGAACACTGAAGCTTTCTTT. This encodes CASKTRAMNTEAFF.

V gene TRBV18 combines with J gene TRBJ2-5; TRBD1 matches 7 bases. The germline gives CDR1 KGHSH, CDR2 LQKENI. The V gene end was trimmed by 2 bases and the J gene end by 7 bases; junction bases not matched to a gene: 4. This CDR3 contains 13 residues. CDR3 in DNA: TGTGCCAGCTCACCAAAGGGGGCAGGGACCCAGTACTTC. This codes for CASSPKGAGTQYF.

J is TRBJ2-1 and V is TRBV2; D remains ambiguous. The germline CDR1 and CDR2 sequences are SNHLY and FYNNEI. The CDR3 is 16 residues long. V dropped 4 bases and J dropped 0 bases, with 13 bases sitting between them. Written as DNA, the CDR3 is TGTGCCAGCAGTGCTCTAGACTTTAGCTCCTACAATGAGCAGTTCTTC. It translates to CASSALDFSSYNEQFF.

The genes are TRBV27 and TRBJ2-7; D remains unclear. The V end lost 5 bases, the J end lost 2 bases, and 10 bases lay between the germline ends. The germline V gene has CDR1 MNHEY and CDR2 SMNVEV (reference sequence). This CDR3 region has 13 residues. CDR3 coding DNA: TGTGCCAGCAGTCGTGCACTACCCTACGAGCAGTACTTC. Translation: CASSRALPYEQYF.

The chain recombines TRBV11-2 with TRBJ2-7; D ambiguous. V was clipped by 5 bases and J by 3 bases, with 5 bases between them. Germline loops: CDR1 SGHAT, CDR2 FQNNGV. The CDR3 consists of 11 residues. CDR3 protein: CASSNSYEQYF. The CDR3 nucleotides read TGTGCCAGCAGCAACAGCTACGAGCAGTACTTC. The whole variable domain, remainder taken from reference TRBV11-2 and TRBJ2-7, is EAGVAQSPRYKIIEKRQSVAFWCNPISGHATLYWYQQILGQGPKLLIQFQNNGVVDDSQLPKDRFSAERLKGVDSTLKIQPAKLEDSAVYLCASSNSYEQYFGPGTRLTVT.

A word on this clone: The junction and the germline gene differ at one end; a read error may be behind it. The rearrangement links TRBV7-9 to TRBJ1-2; D unclear. The CDR3 has 13 residues. Germline CDR1 reads SEHNR; CDR2 reads FQNEAQ (reference sequence). Here the CDR3 DNA reads TGTGCCAGCAGCTTAGTCGCTAATTATGGCTACACCTTC. Its protein product is CASSLVANYGYTF.

V and J are TRBV29-1 and TRBJ2-7; D is possibly TRBD1 (6 bases). This CDR3 comprises 15 residues. The V end lost 7 bases, the J end lost 0 bases, and 19 bases lay between the germline ends. Germline V gene sequence: CDR1 SQVTM, CDR2 ANQGSEA. CDR3 nucleotides: TGCAGCGCCTATTCGGGACACAGGAGCTCCTACGAGCAGTACTTC. It codes for CSAYSGHRSSYEQYF.

V usage is TRBV5-1 and J usage is TRBJ2-5; 14 nucleotides agree with TRBD2. The length of the CDR3 is 15 residues. V lost 4 bases, J lost 3 bases, and 2 bases stayed unmatched. In germline, CDR1 is SGHRS, CDR2 YFSETQ. The CDR3 region is CASSAGLAGEETQYF. The CDR3 DNA is TGCGCCAGCAGCGCGGGACTAGCGGGAGAAGAGACCCAGTACTTC.

The J gene is TRBJ2-1, the V gene TRBV2, with TRBD2 matching over 9 bases. V lost 7 bases and J lost 4; bases outside the gene matches: 17. Germline CDR1 SNHLY, CDR2 FYNNEI. The length of the CDR3 is 18 residues. DNA for the CDR3: TGTGCCAGCACCAAAGCCGGAGCGGGAGGCCCTCCATACAATGAGCAGTTCTTC. This encodes CASTKAGAGGPPYNEQFF.

As concerns this clone: This is likely a read error, given that the CDR3 carries no conserved phenylalanine or tryptophan at its end. It is unclear where the CDR3 begins or ends on the DNA, so no DNA is shown, and the CDR3 is as TCRdb lists it. This sequence joins TRBV27 and TRBJ1-5. The CDR3 comprises 14 residues, both ends counted. Germline values: CDR1 MNHEY, CDR2 SMNVEV (reference sequence). The CDR3 is CATPKTSNQPQHFG.

As DNA, the CDR3 is TGTGCCATCAGTGAAAATTTTGGGAGATATGGCTACACCTTC. Translation: CAISENFGRYGYTF. This chain uses TRBV10-3 with TRBJ1-2, with no clear D. The V gene's germline CDR1 is ENHRY and CDR2 SYGVKD. V was trimmed by 3 bases and J by 5 bases, leaving 13 bases between them. The CDR3 loop spans 14 amino acids.

This sequence joins TRBV28 and TRBJ1-2; no clear D gene. Trimming shortened V by 5 bases and J by 8 bases, and 9 bases separated the two germline ends. The germline V gene has CDR1 MDHEN and CDR2 SYDVKM. CDR3 length equals 11 residues. CDR3 nucleotide sequence: TGTGCCAGCAGTAATGGAGGGGGCTACACCTTC. The encoded protein is CASSNGGGYTF.

The chain carries TRBV5-1 and TRBJ2-2; weak D call: TRBD2 (6 bases). CDR1 SGHRS and CDR2 YFSETQ come from the germline V gene. V dropped 4 bases and J dropped 4 bases, with 11 bases sitting between them. This CDR3 has 14 amino acids. The CDR3 protein is CASSGEDPTGELFF. The CDR3 DNA reads as TGCGCCAGCAGCGGGGAGGACCCCACCGGGGAGCTGTTTTTT.

V and J are TRBV10-3 and TRBJ1-6; 7 bases line up with TRBD1. V shed 6 bases and J 6 bases; nucleotides not matched to a gene: 5. CDR3 size: 14 residues. Germline loops: CDR1 ENHRY, CDR2 SYGVKD. In nucleotides, the CDR3 is TGTGCCATCAGACAGGGGTTTGGTAATTCACCCCTCCACTTT. Amino acids: CAIRQGFGNSPLHF.

This chain links TRBV6-5 with TRBJ1-1; the match to TRBD1 covers 7 bases. Germline V lookup: CDR1 MNHEY, CDR2 SVGAGI. V trimming: 6 bases; J trimming: 5 bases; junction bases outside the gene matches: 12. The CDR3 loop spans 15 amino acids. CDR3: CASRQTGVQGTEAFF. The CDR3 DNA follows: TGTGCCAGCAGGCAAACAGGGGTCCAAGGGACTGAAGCTTTCTTT.

The V and J genes are TRBV2 and TRBJ2-2; 10 bases fit TRBD2. There are 15 residues in the CDR3. Germline V gene data show CDR1 as SNHLY and CDR2 as FYNNEI. Trimming removed 4 bases from V and 8 bases from J; junction bases left unmatched: 7. The CDR3 protein is CASSVPSGRAGELFF. CDR3 bases: TGTGCCAGCAGTGTCCCTAGCGGGAGAGCTGGGGAGCTGTTTTTT.

There are a few counts of this clone. The chain carries TRBV25-1 and TRBJ2-3; maybe TRBD1 (6 bases). Germline CDR1 MGHDK, CDR2 SYGVNS. V was trimmed by 2 bases and J by 8 bases, leaving 23 bases between them. The CDR3 contains 17 residues. The CDR3 region has the DNA TGTGCCAGCAGTGAAGTTTTGGCAGGGGCGAGTCTAGGTACGCAGTATTTT. Translating gives CASSEVLAGASLGTQYF.

The rearrangement uses TRBV7-6 and TRBJ2-5; D unresolved. The CDR3 length is 12 residues. CDR1 SGHVS and CDR2 FNYEAQ come from the germline V gene. The V end was cut by 1 base, the J end by 7 bases, with 7 bases between. CDR3 coding DNA: TGTGCCAGCAGCTTAGAGGCGGCGACCCAGTACTTC. Amino acids: CASSLEAATQYF. The full variable domain, rest sourced from reference TRBV7-6 and TRBJ2-5, is GAGVSQSPRYKVTKRGQDVALRCDPISGHVSLYWYRQALGQGPEFLTYFNYEAQQDKSGLPNDRFSAERPEGSISTLTIQRTEQRDSAMYRCASSLEAATQYFGPGTRLLVL.

This rearrangement joins TRBV11-2 to TRBJ1-1; a weak D match, TRBD1 (5 bases). Germline V lookup: CDR1 SGHAT, CDR2 FQNNGV. The CDR3 covers 18 residues. Between the trimmed V and J ends, which lost 5 bases and 1 base, there was a span of 23 bases. The CDR3 loop reads CASSPTGEGGWKNTEAFF. CDR3 DNA sequence: TGTGCCAGCAGCCCGACGGGGGAGGGTGGTTGGAAGAACACTGAAGCTTTCTTT.

Only a few counts were recorded for this clone. CDR3: CASSPGQYTEAFF. The DNA for the CDR3 is TGTGCCAGTAGCCCCGGACAGTACACTGAAGCTTTCTTT. V gene TRBV19 combines with J gene TRBJ1-1; D is possibly TRBD1 (6 bases). Between the trimmed V and J ends, which lost 6 bases and 3 bases, there was a span of 11 bases. This CDR3 contains 13 residues. CDR1 is LNHDA, CDR2 SQIVND, per germline (reference sequence).

This clone was seen only once. V gene TRBV9 combines with J gene TRBJ1-1; D possibly corresponds to TRBD1 (5 bases). The CDR3 has 14 residues. Trimming shortened V by 0 bases and J by 0 bases, and 6 bases separated the two germline ends. Germline assignment: CDR1 SGDLS and CDR2 YYNGEE. In nucleotides, the CDR3 is TGTGCCAGCAGCGTAGAGGGGTTGAACACTGAAGCTTTCTTT. It is translated as CASSVEGLNTEAFF.

This sequence joins TRBV4-2 and TRBJ1-2; 7 bases map to TRBD1. CDR1 and CDR2 from the germline V gene are LGHNA and YNFKEQ. The ends lost 1 base at V and 3 bases at J; junction bases unmatched: 5. The CDR3 covers 15 residues. CDR3 coding DNA: TGTGCCAGCAGCCAAGTCGTAGACAGGGACTATGGCTACACCTTC. Protein product: CASSQVVDRDYGYTF.

The gene calls are TRBV10-2 and TRBJ2-1; the match to TRBD2 covers 11 bases. The CDR3 length is 15 residues. Unmatched junction bases numbered 8, after V lost 7 bases and J lost 6 bases. CDR1 WSHSY and CDR2 SAAADI come from the germline V gene. The CDR3 is CASKLLAGASNEQFF. CDR3 coding DNA: TGCGCCAGCAAGTTACTAGCGGGAGCCTCCAATGAGCAGTTCTTC.

The chain uses TRBV6-5 and TRBJ1-4; D might be TRBD1 (6 bases). Trimming shortened V by 0 bases and J by 7 bases, and 15 bases separated the two germline ends. The germline CDR1 and CDR2 sequences are MNHEY and SVGAGI. The CDR3 loop spans 16 amino acids. The CDR3 spells CASSYSPGHGFEKLFF. CDR3 in DNA: TGTGCCAGCAGTTACTCACCGGGACATGGGTTTGAAAAACTGTTTTTT.

The J gene is TRBJ1-5, the V gene TRBV4-1, with no clear D. The CDR3 is made up of 13 amino acids. Trimming cost V 2 bases and J 7 bases, with 9 bases left between them. Germline CDR1 MGHRA, CDR2 YSYEKL. The CDR3 nucleotides are TGCGCCAGCAGCCAAAGGAGTACGCAGCCCCAGCATTTT. Translating gives CASSQRSTQPQHF.

This clone was counted only a few times. CDR3: CASSQVGTSGTDTQYF. CDR3 nucleotides: TGTGCCAGCAGCCAGGTAGGGACTAGCGGCACAGATACGCAGTATTTT. The V call is TRBV4-2, the J call TRBJ2-3; 10 bases agree with TRBD2. The CDR3 consists of 16 residues. Germline lookup yields CDR1 LGHNA and CDR2 YNFKEQ. J lost 1 base, V lost 3 bases, and 4 bases had no gene match.

This clone showed up just once. The J gene is TRBJ2-7, the V gene TRBV25-1; TRBD2 matches at 15 bases. V dropped 4 bases and J dropped 6; count of bases not matched to a gene: 4. The V gene's germline CDR1 is MGHDK and CDR2 SYGVNS. The CDR3 runs to 15 residues. The chain's CDR3 is CASSGGLAGGSEQYF. The CDR3 nucleotides read TGTGCCAGCAGTGGGGGACTAGCGGGAGGTTCCGAGCAGTACTTC.

This rearrangement joins TRBV6-5 to TRBJ2-1; D is perhaps TRBD2 (5 bases). There are 13 residues in the CDR3. Germline assignment: CDR1 MNHEY and CDR2 SVGAGI. Trimming removed 4 bases at V and 12 bases at J, with 16 bases between. CDR3 protein: CASSSSLPGGQFF. The CDR3 nucleotides read TGTGCCAGCAGTTCATCCCTCCCCGGAGGGCAGTTCTTC.

This sequence joins TRBV28 and TRBJ2-7, with 7 positions matching TRBD1. CDR1 and CDR2 from the germline V gene are MDHEN and SYDVKM. The CDR3 spans 12 residues. The V segment lost 10 bases and the J segment 2 bases; nucleotides outside the gene matches: 5. The CDR3 loop is CAISGQAYEQYF. The DNA of the CDR3 is TGTGCCATCAGCGGACAGGCCTACGAGCAGTACTTC.